This T cell receptor beta chain was identified during a study of shared clonotypes between healthy human individuals. Profiling relied on immunoSEQ multiplex PCR, and the TCRdb table lists in-frame clones only, not all of them. The sample holds about 2.3 million clones, 92% seen once. V shed 4 bases, J shed 4 bases, and the junction held 5 bases outside the gene matches. CDR3 length: 15 amino acids. Germline V gene lookup returns CDR1 MDHEN and CDR2 SYDVKM. Sequencing was carried out using naive CD4+ T cells from PBMCs. The subset denotes: CD45RA+ positively selected. This TCR derives from a man younger than 35 in good health. Some clones in this sample may be carry-over from other donors' samples. This chain uses TRBV28 with TRBJ2-2; 8 bases match TRBD1. CDR3 in DNA: TGTGCCAGCAGTTCGACAGGGGTTGGCACCGGGGAGCTGTTTTTT. Amino acid sequence: CASSSTGVGTGELFF.